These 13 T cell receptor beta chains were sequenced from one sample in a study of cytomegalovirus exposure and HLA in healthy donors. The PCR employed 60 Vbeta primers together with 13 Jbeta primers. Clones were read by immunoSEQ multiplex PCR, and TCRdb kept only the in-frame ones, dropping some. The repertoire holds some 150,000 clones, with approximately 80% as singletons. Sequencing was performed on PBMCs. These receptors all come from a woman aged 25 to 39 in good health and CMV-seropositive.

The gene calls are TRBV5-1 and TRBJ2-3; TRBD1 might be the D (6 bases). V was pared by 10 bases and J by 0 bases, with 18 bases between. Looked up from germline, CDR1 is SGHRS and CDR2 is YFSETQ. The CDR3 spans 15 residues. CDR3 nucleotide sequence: TGCGCCTCGAAACAGGGCGATCCTAGCACAGATACGCAGTATTTT. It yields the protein CASKQGDPSTDTQYF.

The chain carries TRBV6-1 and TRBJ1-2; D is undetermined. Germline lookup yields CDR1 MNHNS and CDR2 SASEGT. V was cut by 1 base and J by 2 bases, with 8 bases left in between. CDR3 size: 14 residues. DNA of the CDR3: TGTGCCAGCAGTGAAGATCCTCTAAACTATGGCTACACCTTC. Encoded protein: CASSEDPLNYGYTF.

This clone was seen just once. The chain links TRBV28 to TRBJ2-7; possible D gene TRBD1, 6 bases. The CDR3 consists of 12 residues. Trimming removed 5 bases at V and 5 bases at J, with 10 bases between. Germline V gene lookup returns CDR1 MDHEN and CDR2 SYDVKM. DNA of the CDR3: TGTGCCAGCAGTCCCACAGGGAACGAGCAGTACTTC. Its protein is CASSPTGNEQYF.

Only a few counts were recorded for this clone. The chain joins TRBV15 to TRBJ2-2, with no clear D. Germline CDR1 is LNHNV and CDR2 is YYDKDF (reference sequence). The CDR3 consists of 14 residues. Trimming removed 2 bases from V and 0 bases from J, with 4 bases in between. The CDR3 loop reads CATSRQTNTGELFF. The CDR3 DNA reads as TGTGCCACCAGCAGACAGACGAACACCGGGGAGCTGTTTTTT.

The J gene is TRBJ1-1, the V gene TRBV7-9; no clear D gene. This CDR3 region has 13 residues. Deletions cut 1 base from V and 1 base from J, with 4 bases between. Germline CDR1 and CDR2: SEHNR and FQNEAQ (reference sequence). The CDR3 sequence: CASSLGQNTEAFF. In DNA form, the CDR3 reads TGTGCCAGCAGCTTAGGGCAGAACACTGAAGCTTTCTTT.

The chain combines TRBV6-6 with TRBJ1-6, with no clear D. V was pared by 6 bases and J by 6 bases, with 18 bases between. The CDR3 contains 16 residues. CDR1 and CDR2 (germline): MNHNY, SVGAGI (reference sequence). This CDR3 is CASRPTRGALNSPLHF. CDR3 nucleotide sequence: TGTGCCAGCAGACCTACTCGAGGAGCCCTTAATTCACCCCTCCACTTT.

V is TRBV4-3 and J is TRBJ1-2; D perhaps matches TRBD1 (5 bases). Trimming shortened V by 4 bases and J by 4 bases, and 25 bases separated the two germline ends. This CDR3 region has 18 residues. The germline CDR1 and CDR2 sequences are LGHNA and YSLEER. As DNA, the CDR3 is TGCGCCAGCAGCCGCGCCGAAACCTTGGGGCGGTCGGTCTATGGCTACACCTTC. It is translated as CASSRAETLGRSVYGYTF.

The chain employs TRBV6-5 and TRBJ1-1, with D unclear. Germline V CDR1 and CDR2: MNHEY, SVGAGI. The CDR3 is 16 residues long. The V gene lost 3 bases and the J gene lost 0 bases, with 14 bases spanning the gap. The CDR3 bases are TGTGCCAGCAGTTATGGGAGGGCCCCGATGAACACTGAAGCTTTCTTT. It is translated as CASSYGRAPMNTEAFF.

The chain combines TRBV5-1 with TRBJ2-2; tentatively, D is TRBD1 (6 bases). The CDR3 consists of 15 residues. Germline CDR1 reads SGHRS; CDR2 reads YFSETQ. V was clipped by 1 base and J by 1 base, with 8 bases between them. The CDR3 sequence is CASSLLQGNTGELFF. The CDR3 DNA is TGCGCCAGCAGCTTGTTACAGGGGAACACCGGGGAGCTGTTTTTT.

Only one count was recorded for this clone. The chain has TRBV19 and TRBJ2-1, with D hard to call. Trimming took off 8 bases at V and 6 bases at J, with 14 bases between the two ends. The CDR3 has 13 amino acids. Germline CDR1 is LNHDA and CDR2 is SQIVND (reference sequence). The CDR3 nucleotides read TGTGCCAGTGCTGACTTGCTTACCAATGAGCAGTTCTTC. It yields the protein CASADLLTNEQFF.

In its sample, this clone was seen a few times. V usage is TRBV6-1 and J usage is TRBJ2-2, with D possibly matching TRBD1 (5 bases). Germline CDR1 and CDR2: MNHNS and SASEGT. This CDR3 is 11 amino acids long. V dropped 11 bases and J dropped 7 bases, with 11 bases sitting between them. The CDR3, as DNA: TGTGCCGCCGGACACGGCGGGGAGCTGTTTTTT. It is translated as CAAGHGGELFF.

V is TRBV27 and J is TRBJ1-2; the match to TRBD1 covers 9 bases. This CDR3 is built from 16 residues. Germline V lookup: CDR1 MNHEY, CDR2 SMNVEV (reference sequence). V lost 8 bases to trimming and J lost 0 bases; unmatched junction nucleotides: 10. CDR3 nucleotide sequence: TGTGCCAGCGGACCGGGACAGGGAAAAGCTAACTATGGCTACACCTTC. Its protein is CASGPGQGKANYGYTF.

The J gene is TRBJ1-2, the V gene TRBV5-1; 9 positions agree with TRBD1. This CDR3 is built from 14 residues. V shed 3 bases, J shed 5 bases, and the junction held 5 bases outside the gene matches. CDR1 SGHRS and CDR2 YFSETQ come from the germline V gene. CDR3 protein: CASSSDRGKYGYTF. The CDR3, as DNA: TGCGCCAGCAGCTCGGACAGGGGTAAATATGGCTACACCTTC. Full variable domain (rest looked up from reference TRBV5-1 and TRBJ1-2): KAGVTQTPRYLIKTRGQQVTLSCSPISGHRSVSWYQQTPGQGLQFLFEYFSETQRNKGNFPGRFSGRQFSNSRSEMNVSTLELGDSALYLCASSSDRGKYGYTFGSGTRLTVV.